Listed here are 14 T cell receptor beta chains from one sample, sequenced in a study of type 1 regulatory T cells. From the reads, TCRdb called clonotypes with MiXCR, one entry per CDR3 protein. The sample has 15,000 or so distinct CDR3 sequences, roughly an eighth seen once. Their antigens are not known. The sample was cultured T cells, either the whole culture or a sorted T cell fraction (not recorded which). These receptors were collected from a human donor in good health.

This clonotype was seen many times. The chain is built from TRBV5-1 and TRBJ2-3; D uncertain. Germline V gene data show CDR1 as SGHRS and CDR2 as YFSETQ. V gave up 0 bases and J gave up 2 bases, with 10 bases separating them. CDR3 length: 15 amino acids. The CDR3 is CASSLAGSPTDTQYF. CDR3 bases: TGCGCCAGCAGCTTGGCCGGGTCACCCACAGATACGCAGTATTTT.

This clonotype was counted between two and nine times. This chain joins TRBV29-1 and TRBJ2-7; 9 positions agree with TRBD1. This CDR3 is built from 13 residues. Germline CDR1 SQVTM, CDR2 ANQGSEA. Germline trimming cut 4 bases from V and 7 bases from J; bases unmatched to any gene: 8. For the CDR3, the DNA is TGCAGCGTTGCCGGGACAGGGACTTGGGAGCAGTACTTC. Protein product: CSVAGTGTWEQYF.

This clonotype was seen ten or more times. The rearrangement uses TRBV30 and TRBJ2-7, with D unclear. V lost 2 bases and J 4 bases, leaving 6 bases between the germline ends. Germline assignment: CDR1 GTSNPN and CDR2 SVGIG (reference sequence). The CDR3 is 11 residues long. The CDR3 sequence is CAWSTPYEQYF. Written as DNA, the CDR3 is TGTGCCTGGAGTACCCCTTACGAGCAGTACTTC.

This clonotype was picked up many times. The genes are TRBV10-2 and TRBJ2-3, with D possibly TRBD1 on 6 matching bases. Trimming pared 6 bases from V and 11 bases from J, leaving 12 bases between. This CDR3 has 11 residues. Germline CDR1 and CDR2: WSHSY and SAAADI. DNA for the CDR3: TGCGCCAGCAGGGGGGACAAGAAGCAGTATTTT. The encoded protein is CASRGDKKQYF.

V and J are TRBV19 and TRBJ2-7; D possibly corresponds to TRBD1 (6 bases). Trimming shortened V by 8 bases and J by 4 bases, and 18 bases separated the two germline ends. This CDR3 is 14 amino acids long. Germline lookup yields CDR1 LNHDA and CDR2 SQIVND (reference sequence). CDR3: CASARQVEGYEQYF. The CDR3 nucleotides are TGTGCCAGTGCAAGACAGGTGGAAGGATACGAGCAGTACTTC.

This clonotype has ten or more counts. The rearrangement links TRBV11-2 to TRBJ2-3, with D maybe TRBD2 (6 bases). Trimming cost V 5 bases and J 1 base, with 13 bases left between them. The CDR3 has 15 amino acids. The germline CDR1 and CDR2 sequences are SGHAT and FQNNGV. CDR3 DNA sequence: TGTGCCAGCAGCCCCGTCGGGGGTGGCACAGATACGCAGTATTTT. It encodes CASSPVGGGTDTQYF.

In its sample, this clonotype was seen many times. J is TRBJ2-5 and V is TRBV2, with 9 nucleotides matching TRBD2. The CDR3 is 14 amino acids. With V trimmed by 10 bases and J by 4 bases, 10 bases remained unmatched. Germline CDR1 reads SNHLY; CDR2 reads FYNNEI. The CDR3 protein is CATKLLAGGETQYF. The DNA of the CDR3 is TGTGCCACCAAGCTACTAGCGGGTGGAGAGACCCAGTACTTC.

In its sample, this clonotype is medium-sized. V and J are TRBV12-3 or TRBV12-4 and TRBJ2-1, with 7 bases matching TRBD2. V gave up 8 bases and J gave up 14 bases; unmatched junction bases: 9. The CDR3 consists of 11 residues. The CDR3 DNA is TGTGCCAGCGGGGGGAGAAGCGGGAAGTTCTTC. Translating gives CASGGRSGKFF.

This clonotype was observed at least ten times. The chain employs TRBV30 and TRBJ1-1; D ambiguous. V was shortened by 0 bases and J by 1 base, with 6 bases between the two germline ends. Per germline, CDR1 GTSNPN and CDR2 SVGIG (reference sequence). The CDR3 consists of 13 residues. The DNA for the CDR3 is TGTGCCTGGAGTGTACTGAGGAACACTGAAGCTTTCTTT. This translates into CAWSVLRNTEAFF.

In its sample, this clonotype was seen a few times. This sequence joins TRBV5-1 and TRBJ1-2, with 7 bases lining up with TRBD1. The CDR3 has 14 amino acids. Germline CDR1 and CDR2: SGHRS and YFSETQ. With V trimmed by 4 bases and J by 6 bases, 9 bases remained unmatched. CDR3: CASSRSEGAHGYTF. The CDR3 DNA reads TGCGCCAGCAGCCGTTCAGAGGGGGCTCATGGCTACACCTTC. The variable domain in full, with the rest retrieved from reference TRBV5-1 and TRBJ1-2, is KAGVTQTPRYLIKTRGQQVTLSCSPISGHRSVSWYQQTPGQGLQFLFEYFSETQRNKGNFPGRFSGRQFSNSRSEMNVSTLELGDSALYLCASSRSEGAHGYTFGSGTRLTVV.

This clonotype is termed medium-sized (0.01 to 0.1%). The chain couples TRBV5-1 to TRBJ2-3; perhaps TRBD1 as D (5 bases). Deletions cut 4 bases from V and 5 bases from J, with 14 bases between. Germline loops: CDR1 SGHRS, CDR2 YFSETQ. The CDR3 consists of 14 residues. In DNA, the CDR3 is TGCGCCAGCAGCCCCACCGTTACAGGAGATACGCAGTATTTT. Protein product: CASSPTVTGDTQYF.

This clonotype was counted at least ten times. V is TRBV7-2 and J is TRBJ2-1; perhaps TRBD2 as D (6 bases). V lost 5 bases, J lost 1 base, and 12 bases lay in between. The CDR3 extends over 15 amino acids. In germline, CDR1 is SGHTA, CDR2 FQGNSA. CDR3 DNA sequence: TGTGCCAGCAGCCAGGACTATTCATCCTACAATGAGCAGTTCTTC. Amino acids: CASSQDYSSYNEQFF.

This clonotype was found many times. The chain uses TRBV7-8 and TRBJ2-5; TRBD1 might be the D (5 bases). The V gene lost 5 bases and the J gene lost 2 bases, with 9 bases spanning the gap. There are 13 residues in the CDR3. CDR1 and CDR2 (germline): SGHVS, FQNEAQ. CDR3 nucleotides: TGTGCCAGCAGCCTGACAGTACAAGAGACCCAGTACTTC. Amino acid sequence: CASSLTVQETQYF.

For this clonotype: A much more abundant neighbour one base away suggests this may be a read error. The rearrangement uses TRBV29-1 and TRBJ2-7; TRBD2 is a possible D gene (6 bases). V dropped 5 bases and J dropped 6 bases, with 20 bases sitting between them. The germline V gene encodes CDR1 SQVTM and CDR2 ANQGSEA. The CDR3 has 14 residues. CDR3 bases: TGCAGCGTTACCCCGACTAGTTACCCTCTCGAGCAGTACTTC. Protein product: CSVTPTSYPLEQYF.